This is a list of T cell receptor beta chains from one sample in a study of shared clonotypes between healthy human individuals. The method was immunoSEQ multiplex PCR; TCRdb's version includes in-frame clones alone and lacks a portion of them. The sample records over 950,000 clones, approximately 77% being singletons. The specimen sequenced was memory CD4+ T cells from PBMCs. Receptor source: a man aged 18-30 years in good health. Some clones in this sample may be carry-over from other donors' samples. Each CDR3 is given with its conserved first and last residue. The D gene is left open where the match is weak. Rows may omit the clone size; those that give it use once, few, many or a size class.

V gene	D gene	J gene	clone size	CDR3 DNA	CDR3 protein
TRBV5-1	TRBD1	TRBJ2-7	.	TGCGCCAGCAGCTTGTCAGGGGGACGGGACGAGCAGTACTTC	CASSLSGGRDEQYF
TRBV5-1	.	TRBJ2-6	.	TGCGCCAGCAGCTTGGCCCCGACAGGACCTGGGGCCAACGTCCTGACTTTC	CASSLAPTGPGANVLTF
TRBV4-3	.	TRBJ1-6	.	TGCGCCAGCAGCCAAGATGGCGCGAGATTAAGAAATTCACCCCTCCACTTT	CASSQDGARLRNSPLHF
TRBV5-1	.	TRBJ2-2	.	TGCGCCAGCAGCTTGGACGGAACCGGGGAGCTGTTTTTT	CASSLDGTGELFF
TRBV6-1	.	TRBJ2-3	.	TGTGCCAGCAGTGAACCGGGATCGGGCACAGATACGCAGTATTTT	CASSEPGSGTDTQYF
TRBV30	TRBD2	TRBJ2-3	.	TGTGCCTGGAGGACAGCGGGAAGCACAGATACGCAGTATTTT	CAWRTAGSTDTQYF
TRBV6-5	TRBD1	TRBJ1-4	.	TGTGCCAGCAGTTACTCGGGGACAGGGGAGGAAAAACTGTTTTTT	CASSYSGTGEEKLFF
TRBV18	.	TRBJ1-5	once	TGTGCCAGCTCACCCCAGGGAATCGGCAATCAGCCCCAGCATTTT	CASSPQGIGNQPQHF
TRBV6-6	.	TRBJ1-2	.	TGTGCCAGCAGCCCCAGGGGATCTCTCTATGGCTACACCTTC	CASSPRGSLYGYTF
TRBV7-9	.	TRBJ2-7	.	TGTGCCAGCAGCTTCGTAGAGGGCCTCGAGCAGTACTTC	CASSFVEGLEQYF
TRBV9	.	TRBJ1-3	few	TGTGCCAGCAGCGTAGATTACTCTGGAAACACCATATATTTT	CASSVDYSGNTIYF
TRBV5-1	TRBD2	TRBJ2-1	.	TGCGCCAGCAGGCCGGGACTAGCGGTAAACAATGAGCAGTTCTTC	CASRPGLAVNNEQFF
TRBV18	.	TRBJ2-3	.	TGTGCCAGCTCACCAGGAAGCGGGAGCACAGATACGCAGTATTTT	CASSPGSGSTDTQYF
TRBV28	TRBD1	TRBJ1-2	.	TGTGCCAGCAGCCCCGCCGGGACAGTGAACTATGGCTACACCTTT	CASSPAGTVNYGYTF
TRBV6-5	TRBD1	TRBJ2-7	.	TGTGCCAGCAGTTACAGGGACAGGGGTTACGAGCAGTACTTC	CASSYRDRGYEQYF
TRBV19	TRBD2	TRBJ2-7	.	TGTGCCAGTAGGCGGACTAGCGGGACTCCCAGCGAGCAGTACTTC	CASRRTSGTPSEQYF
TRBV28	TRBD1	TRBJ2-1	.	TGTGCCAGCCGGGACAGGGTTTTTTACAATGAGCAGTTCTTC	CASRDRVFYNEQFF
TRBV9	TRBD1	TRBJ1-2	.	TGTGCCAGCAGCGAGAGGGACAGGCTAAATGGCTACACCTTC	CASSERDRLNGYTF
TRBV5-1	TRBD1	TRBJ2-1	.	TGCGCCAGCAGGCCGAACAGGGGACGATCCTCCTACAATGAGCAGTTCTTC	CASRPNRGRSSYNEQFF
TRBV18	.	TRBJ2-4	few	TGTGCCAGCTCACCAAGTTCGGGATCCAAAAACATTCAGTACTTC	CASSPSSGSKNIQYF
TRBV5-8	.	TRBJ1-5	.	TGTGCCAGCAGCTTAGCCAAACATAGCAATCAGCCCCAGCATTTT	CASSLAKHSNQPQHF
TRBV6-6	.	TRBJ1-2	once	TGTGCCAGCAGTTCCTCGACGGTCTTTAACTATGGCTACACCTTC	CASSSSTVFNYGYTF
TRBV5-1	.	TRBJ2-2	.	TGCGCCAGCAGCTCACGGGCCTCGAACACCGGGGAGCTGTTTTTT	CASSSRASNTGELFF
TRBV2	.	TRBJ1-1	.	TGTGCCAGCAGTGTCAGACAGCTCATGAACACTGAAGCTTTCTTT	CASSVRQLMNTEAFF
TRBV11-2	.	TRBJ2-2	.	TGTGCCAGCAGCTTGCTAGGGGGCGGGGAGCTGTTTTTT	CASSLLGGGELFF
TRBV5-1	TRBD1	TRBJ2-5	.	TGCGCCAGCAGCACCGGGACAGGGGGCGGAGAGACCCAGTACTTC	CASSTGTGGGETQYF
TRBV30	TRBD1	TRBJ2-5	.	TGTGCCTGGACAAACCAGGGGGCCACGGGGGAGACCCAGTACTTC	CAWTNQGATGETQYF
TRBV15	.	TRBJ2-1	.	TGTGCCACCAGCAGAGGGTGGAATGAGCAGTTCTTC	CATSRGWNEQFF
TRBV7-9	TRBD2	TRBJ2-7	.	TGTGCCAGCAGCTTGCAAACTAGCGGGAGGTCCAAGCAGTACTTC	CASSLQTSGRSKQYF
TRBV5-1	TRBD2	TRBJ2-1	.	TGCGCCAGCAGCGGAGGACTAGCGGGAGGGCGCGGATCCTACAATGAGCAGTTCTTC	CASSGGLAGGRGSYNEQFF